This TCR beta chain derives from a study of blood T cell repertoires in COVID-19 (dated by TCRdb to the early 2020s). In terms of the full investigation: Samples from collaborators originated in the United States, Italy and Spain and spanned both the acute and convalescent phases of COVID-19. The prospective study material was composed of cDNA or gDNA derived from T cells, B-cell-depleted T cells, or PBMCs. The dataset comprised deeply sampled blood TCRbeta repertoires from subjects exposed to, actively infected with, or recovered from COVID-19. The repertoires were made available in a free public database intended to serve as a resource for research on the immune response to SARS-CoV-2. Samples came from the ongoing ImmuneRACE study (first 160 participants) plus 1,254 subjects from 6 global collaborators. The sample metadata nearly always contained a de-identified subject ID, COVID-19 status, age in years and sex. Where available, HLA class I and class II types were taken from metadata supplied by the sample provider and were not determined by assay-based typing.

Collaborating institutions collected whole blood in K2EDTA tubes following their own protocols. For TCRbeta analysis, collaborator samples were shipped as frozen whole blood, as isolated PBMCs, or as DNA extracted from either sample type. A remark on this clone: There is no known antigen for this receptor. No qualities accompany the bases; no much larger clone lies one base away.

TCRbeta CDR3 regions were amplified from genomic DNA by means of the immunoSEQ Assay, a bias-controlled multiplex PCR. Turning to the authors' computational methods: Within the assay, amplification of reference gene primers was used to estimate how many nucleated cells each sample contained. To quantify the absolute abundance of each unique TCRbeta CDR3 rearrangement, sequence reads were collapsed and filtered. For each sample, productive Simpson clonality was calculated as the square root of Simpson's diversity index across productive rearrangements. TCRdb's version of the immuneACCESS table is confined to in-frame rearrangements and falls short of the full clone set. An unresolved V gene accounts for under half of the shortfall where checked; the remainder is of unknown origin. D and trimming come from the DNA, and the V and J calls and clone size come from that table. The sample includes 270,000 or so clones, with 81% observed a single time. The ten largest clonotypes hold about 3.2% of the sample.

Results and caveats for the whole study, not just this receptor: The amount of clinical and demographic metadata varied by source and participant and was provided uncurated.

For this chain, trimming is 9 bases at the V end and 1 base at the J end, and the number of junction bases without a gene match is 6. As encoded in the germline V gene, CDR1 is ENHRY while CDR2 is SYGVKD. Including cysteine and phenylalanine, the CDR3 has 14 amino acids. Only CDR3 DNA remains: 42 bases, in frame from the first base. Here the chain combines TRBV10-3 and TRBJ2-3; TRBD1 aligns with 8 central bases. The TCR comes from an older woman with active or convalescent COVID-19. Sample: peripheral blood. The DNA sequence is as follows: TGTGCCATTGCAGGGGGCAAGGGCACAGATACGCAGTATTTT. Its translation reads: CAIAGGKGTDTQYF.